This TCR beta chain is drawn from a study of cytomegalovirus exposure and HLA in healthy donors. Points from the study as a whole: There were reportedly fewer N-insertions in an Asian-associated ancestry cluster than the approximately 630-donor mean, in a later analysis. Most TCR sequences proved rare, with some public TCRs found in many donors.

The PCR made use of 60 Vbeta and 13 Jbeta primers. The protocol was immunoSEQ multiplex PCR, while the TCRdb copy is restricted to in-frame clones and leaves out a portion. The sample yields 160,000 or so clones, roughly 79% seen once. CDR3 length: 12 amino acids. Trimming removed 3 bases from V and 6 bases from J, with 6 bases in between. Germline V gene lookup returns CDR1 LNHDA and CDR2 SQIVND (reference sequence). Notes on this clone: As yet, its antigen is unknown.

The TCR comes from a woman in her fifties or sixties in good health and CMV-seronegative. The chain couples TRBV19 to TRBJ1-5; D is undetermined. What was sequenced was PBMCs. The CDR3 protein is CASSIPGQPQHF. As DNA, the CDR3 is TGTGCCAGTAGTATCCCGGGTCAGCCCCAGCATTTT.